This is a list of T cell receptor beta chains from one sample in a study of blood T cells in healthy people across ages. A single record per CDR3 protein comes from TCRdb applying MiXCR to the 5' RACE reads. The sample contains around 900,000 distinct CDR3 sequences, just over 50% of which appear only once. The source material was blood. These receptors came from a woman aged 55 to 70 in good health. Each CDR3 is given with its conserved first and last residue. The D gene is left open where the match is weak. Clone sizes are given selectively: once, few, many, or a class where the clone is expanded.

V	size	J	D	DNA	CDR3
TRBV7-2	.	TRBJ2-7	TRBD2	TGTGCCAGCAGCTCGCGACTAGCGGGGTACAATGAGCAGTACTTC	CASSSRLAGYNEQYF
TRBV29-1	.	TRBJ2-6	TRBD1	TGCAGCGTACCACAGGGGTATGGGGCCAACGTCCTGACTTTC	CSVPQGYGANVLTF
TRBV24-1	once	TRBJ2-1	.	TGTGCCACCTGTGCAGGACACACAGGCGACAATGAGCAGTTCTTC	CATCAGHTGDNEQFF
TRBV12-3/TRBV12-4	.	TRBJ1-2	.	TGTGCCAGCAGACCGACAGTCAACTATGGCTACACCTTC	CASRPTVNYGYTF
TRBV7-2	.	TRBJ2-7	TRBD2	TGTGCCAGCAGCTTGAACCCTGGACTAGCGGGAGGTGGGGAGCAGTACTTC	CASSLNPGLAGGGEQYF
TRBV9	few	TRBJ2-1	.	TGTGCCAGCAGCGTAGACCTAGGTCCGCAGTTCTTC	CASSVDLGPQFF
TRBV6-5	.	TRBJ2-7	TRBD2	TGTGCCAGCAGTTATAGCGGGAGTACGAGCTACGAGCAGTACTTC	CASSYSGSTSYEQYF
TRBV5-6	few	TRBJ1-2	TRBD1	TGTGCCAGCGCCTTACGGCAGGGGGTTGGAGGCTACACCTTC	CASALRQGVGGYTF
TRBV29-1	.	TRBJ2-5	TRBD2	TGCAGCGGTGCGAAGGGAGGGGAGACCCAGTACTTC	CSGAKGGETQYF
TRBV4-1	.	TRBJ2-7	TRBD1	TGCGCCAGCAGCCTGATCCCCGGGACAGGGGGTTTTTACGAGCAGTACTTC	CASSLIPGTGGFYEQYF
TRBV20-1	.	TRBJ2-3	TRBD2	TGCAGTGCCACCGGGGGGTTCACAGATACGCAGTATTTT	CSATGGFTDTQYF
TRBV20-1	.	TRBJ1-2	.	TGCAGTGCCCAACGGACGGGGAACTATGGCTACACCTTC	CSAQRTGNYGYTF
TRBV28	.	TRBJ2-2	.	TGTGCCAGCAGTCCCCCATACGTGAACACCGGGGAGCTGTTTTTT	CASSPPYVNTGELFF
TRBV4-3	.	TRBJ2-7	.	TGCGCCAGCAGCCAAGAGCGTCACGGGATAAACGAGCAGTACTTC	CASSQERHGINEQYF
TRBV12-3/TRBV12-4	.	TRBJ2-1	.	TGTGCCAGCAGTTTAGCCAAACCTAGTGAGCAGTTCTTC	CASSLAKPSEQFF
TRBV5-1	few	TRBJ2-7	TRBD1	TGCGCCAGCAGCCTGGGACAGGGCGTGGGCGAGCAGTACTTC	CASSLGQGVGEQYF
TRBV3-1	.	TRBJ2-3	.	TGTGCCAGCAGCCAAGACGGGAGCTTGCCCACAGATACGCAGTATTTT	CASSQDGSLPTDTQYF
TRBV28	once	TRBJ2-1	.	TGTGCCAGCAGTTCCATCACCGGGACGGGGAAAACCAATGAGCAGTTCTTC	CASSSITGTGKTNEQFF
TRBV24-1	once	TRBJ2-3	.	TGTGCCACCTGGACTCGGGGGAGGTTACATACGCAGTATTTT	CATWTRGRLHTQYF
TRBV7-2	.	TRBJ2-3	TRBD2	TGTGCCAGCAGCTTATACGCGGGAGGGGGGACAGATACGCAGTATTTT	CASSLYAGGGTDTQYF
TRBV29-1	few	TRBJ2-3	.	TGCAGCGGAACAAACACAGATACGCAGTATTTT	CSGTNTDTQYF
TRBV12-3/TRBV12-4	.	TRBJ2-3	TRBD2	TGTGCCAGCAGCTTTTATAGCGGGAGGGAAGATACGCAGTATTTT	CASSFYSGREDTQYF
TRBV12-3/TRBV12-4	.	TRBJ1-2	.	TGTGCCAGCAGCCTCCTGTTCTATGGCTACACCTTC	CASSLLFYGYTF
TRBV28	.	TRBJ2-3	.	TGTGCCAGCAGTGAGCTCGGATCGACTGATACGCAGTATTTT	CASSELGSTDTQYF
TRBV7-9	few	TRBJ2-7	TRBD1	TGTGCCAGCAGCGGGACAGGGACGGGGGTCTTGGGGGAGCAGTACTTC	CASSGTGTGVLGEQYF
TRBV25-1	.	TRBJ2-3	.	TGTGCCAGCAGTGAACCCGGGTTCACAGATACGCAGTATTTT	CASSEPGFTDTQYF
TRBV27	.	TRBJ2-5	.	TGTGCCAGCAGTTTTACAGGCGGGACCCAGTACTTC	CASSFTGGTQYF
TRBV20-1	.	TRBJ2-1	.	TGCAGTGCTATTAGACAGCCCTACAATGAGCAGTTCTTC	CSAIRQPYNEQFF
TRBV10-3	few	TRBJ2-3	.	TGTGCCATCAGTGCAGGGGGGAGTGTGGCAGATACGCAGTATTTT	CAISAGGSVADTQYF
TRBV4-3	few	TRBJ2-7	.	TGCGCCAGCAGCCAAGAGGTACTAGCCGGGGGCGAGCAGTACTTC	CASSQEVLAGGEQYF
TRBV3-1	.	TRBJ1-6	.	TGTGCCAGCAGCCAGATTAATTCACCCCTCCACTTT	CASSQINSPLHF
TRBV4-1	few	TRBJ2-6	.	TGCGCCAGCAGCCAAGTGAAGTCTGACGTCCTGACTTTC	CASSQVKSDVLTF
TRBV6-1	few	TRBJ2-7	TRBD2	TGTGCCAGCACCGACAGGGGATCGGCTAGCGGGAGATACGAGCAGTACTTC	CASTDRGSASGRYEQYF
TRBV5-1	once	TRBJ2-1	TRBD2	TGCGCCAGCAGCCTGGCCGGGACTAGTGATGAGCAGTTCTTC	CASSLAGTSDEQFF
TRBV4-2	.	TRBJ2-3	.	TGTGCCAGCAGCCAAGGAGGGTTGGCTAGCGTAAGCACAGATACGCAGTATTTT	CASSQGGLASVSTDTQYF
TRBV7-2	.	TRBJ2-1	TRBD2	TGTGCCAGCAGCCCTAGCGGGACGATCGGTGAGCAGTTCTTC	CASSPSGTIGEQFF
TRBV7-9	.	TRBJ1-2	.	TGTGCCAGCAGCTTAGAACAGCCTTACTATGGCTACACCTTC	CASSLEQPYYGYTF
TRBV20-1	few	TRBJ2-3	.	TGCAGTGCTAGATCGCCTTTTCGGGGGTACACAGATACGCAGTATTTT	CSARSPFRGYTDTQYF
TRBV6-2/TRBV6-3	.	TRBJ2-4	.	TGTGCCAGCAGTAAACCGACAGGACAAAACATTCAGTACTTC	CASSKPTGQNIQYF
TRBV7-2	few	TRBJ1-6	.	TGTGCCAGCAGGTTAACTTGGTCACCCCTCCACTTT	CASRLTWSPLHF
TRBV24-1	.	TRBJ2-3	TRBD1	TGTGCCACCAGTGATTCCACAGGGGGCACGTATACGCAGTATTTT	CATSDSTGGTYTQYF
TRBV12-3/TRBV12-4	few	TRBJ2-3	.	TGTGCCACCTTCCCCCCGATTAAGGGCGCAGATACGCAGTATTTT	CATFPPIKGADTQYF
TRBV12-3/TRBV12-4	.	TRBJ2-7	TRBD2	TGTGCCAGCAGTCCTGGAAGGGGGACTAGCGGGAGGAAGTACTACGAGCAGTACTTC	CASSPGRGTSGRKYYEQYF
TRBV20-1	few	TRBJ2-5	.	TGCAGTGCTATGGGAACTGAGACCCAGTACTTC	CSAMGTETQYF
TRBV14	few	TRBJ2-5	.	TGTGCCAGCAGCCAAGGCGGAGTCCCGAGGCAGTACTTC	CASSQGGVPRQYF
TRBV27	.	TRBJ2-1	.	TGTGCCAGCAGTTTTGGAGCAAACTTCGACAATGAGCAGTTCTTC	CASSFGANFDNEQFF
TRBV6-5	.	TRBJ1-1	TRBD1	TGTGCCAGCAGACGTGGGACAGGCGGGTCTGAAGCTTTCTTT	CASRRGTGGSEAFF
TRBV11-2	.	TRBJ2-7	TRBD2	TGTGCCAGCAGCTTACGACTAGCAGGCGAGCAGTACTTC	CASSLRLAGEQYF
TRBV12-3/TRBV12-4	.	TRBJ1-6	TRBD1	TGTGCCAGCAGTAAGGACAGGGGGAACAATTCACCCCTCCACTTT	CASSKDRGNNSPLHF
TRBV7-2	few	TRBJ2-3	.	TGTGCCAGCAGCCTCGTCGGGGTCGCAGATACGCAGTATTTT	CASSLVGVADTQYF
TRBV6-1	.	TRBJ2-2	.	TGTGCCAGCAGTGTCGGGCTAGGTAACACCGGGGAGCTGTTTTTT	CASSVGLGNTGELFF
TRBV6-4	.	TRBJ2-7	.	TGTGCCAGCAGTGACTCGAATGTTGGGCACTCCTACGAGCAGTACTTC	CASSDSNVGHSYEQYF
TRBV7-9	many	TRBJ2-3	.	TGTGCCAGCAGCCGAAAAGGGGATACGCAGTATTTT	CASSRKGDTQYF
TRBV27	few	TRBJ2-7	.	TGTGCCAGCAGTTTATTTCCGGGTGACAGCTCCTCGGACGAGCAGTACTTC	CASSLFPGDSSSDEQYF
TRBV25-1	.	TRBJ2-5	.	TGTGCCAGCAGCTGTTGGAGAGGAGAGACCCAGTACTTC	CASSCWRGETQYF
TRBV21-1	.	TRBJ2-7	.	TGTGCCAGCAGCAAACCGTTCGGGACCTGGGGCTACGAGCAGTACTTC	CASSKPFGTWGYEQYF
TRBV29-1	.	TRBJ2-4	.	TGCAGCGCCAGGGACGAGGCCAAAAACATTCAGTACTTC	CSARDEAKNIQYF